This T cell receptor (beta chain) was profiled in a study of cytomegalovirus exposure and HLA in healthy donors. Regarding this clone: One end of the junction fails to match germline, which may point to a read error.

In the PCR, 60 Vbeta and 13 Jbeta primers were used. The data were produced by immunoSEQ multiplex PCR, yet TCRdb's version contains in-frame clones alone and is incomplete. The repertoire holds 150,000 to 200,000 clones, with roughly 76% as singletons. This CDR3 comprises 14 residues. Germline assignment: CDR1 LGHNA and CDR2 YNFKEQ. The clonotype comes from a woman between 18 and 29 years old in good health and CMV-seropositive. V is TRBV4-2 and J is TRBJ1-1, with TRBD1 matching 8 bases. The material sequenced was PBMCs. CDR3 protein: CASTQDRGGTEAFF. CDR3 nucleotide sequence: TGTGCCAGCACCCAAGACAGGGGTGGCACTGAAGCTTTCTTT.